A selection of T cell receptor beta chains follows, all from one sample in a study of Tregs in tolerant kidney transplant recipients. TCRdb's table, derived via immunoSEQ multiplex PCR, lists solely in-frame clones and lacks some. Here the sample spans about 73,000 clones, around 90% being singletons. The sample consisted of Tregs from blood, taken before the transplant. The receptors originated from a human donor who received a combined kidney and bone marrow transplant. Both conserved end residues are part of each CDR3. The order of the fields is V gene, clone size, J gene, D gene, CDR3 DNA, CDR3 protein. The D gene is left open where the match is weak. Only part of the rows carry a size: once, few, many, or a class if the clone is expanded.

V: TRBV27; size: .; J: TRBJ2-2; D: .; DNA: TGTGCCAGCAGTTTGATGAGCTTGGCTCCCAACACCGGGGAGCTGTTTTTT; CDR3: CASSLMSLAPNTGELFF
V: TRBV5-1; size: .; J: TRBJ2-1; D: .; DNA: TGCGCCAGCAGCCAGGGTCCCCTTGGGGGCAATGAGCAGTTCTTC; CDR3: CASSQGPLGGNEQFF
V: TRBV28; size: .; J: TRBJ2-7; D: .; DNA: TGTGCCACGACGACCGGACAGTACATACCGTACTTC; CDR3: CATTTGQYIPYF
V: TRBV6-6; size: .; J: TRBJ2-5; D: .; DNA: TGTGCCAGCAGGCCTGGTTGGGGTTTCCAAGAGACCCAGTACTTC; CDR3: CASRPGWGFQETQYF
V: TRBV6-1; size: .; J: TRBJ2-7; D: TRBD2; DNA: TGTGCCAGCAGTCCGGGACTAGCGTTCTCCTACGAGCAGTACTTC; CDR3: CASSPGLAFSYEQYF
V: TRBV6-7; size: .; J: TRBJ2-1; D: TRBD1; DNA: TGTGCCAGCAGTTACTCGAATTGGGACAGCCCTAACAATGAGCAGTTCTTC; CDR3: CASSYSNWDSPNNEQFF
V: TRBV11-2; size: .; J: TRBJ1-4; D: .; DNA: TGTGCCAGCAGGGGGTTGATTAGAGGCAGTGAAAAACTGTTTTTT; CDR3: CASRGLIRGSEKLFF
V: TRBV6-6; size: .; J: TRBJ2-1; D: .; DNA: TGTGCCAGCAGTATAGCGGCTTCCTACAATGAGCAGTTCTTC; CDR3: CASSIAASYNEQFF
V: TRBV19; size: .; J: TRBJ2-5; D: TRBD2; DNA: TGTGCCAGTAGTATGGGGACTAGCGGGAGAGAGACCCAGTACTTC; CDR3: CASSMGTSGRETQYF
V: TRBV6-1; size: .; J: TRBJ1-3; D: TRBD1; DNA: TGTGCCAGCAGAGCCGATCGGGACAGGGTGACCATATATTTT; CDR3: CASRADRDRVTIYF
V: TRBV7-2; size: .; J: TRBJ1-1; D: TRBD1; DNA: TGTGCCAGCAGCACCCGGACAGGGGAGAACACTGAAGCTTTCTTT; CDR3: CASSTRTGENTEAFF
V: TRBV7-8; size: .; J: TRBJ2-3; D: TRBD2; DNA: TGTGCCAGCAGTCCGGGACTAGCGGAGTACACAGATACGCAGTATTTT; CDR3: CASSPGLAEYTDTQYF
V: TRBV4-2; size: .; J: TRBJ1-1; D: .; DNA: TGTGCCAGCAGCCCTATCATGAACACTGAAGCTTTCTTT; CDR3: CASSPIMNTEAFF
V: TRBV6-5; size: .; J: TRBJ2-7; D: .; DNA: TGTGCCAGCACTGAATCCTACGAGCAGTACTTC; CDR3: CASTESYEQYF
V: TRBV30; size: .; J: TRBJ1-1; D: .; DNA: TGTGCCTGGAGAGGAAGCCGCAACACTGAAGCTTTCTTT; CDR3: CAWRGSRNTEAFF
V: TRBV6-5; size: .; J: TRBJ2-7; D: .; DNA: TGTGCCAGCAGTTACGGCGGGGCCTCCTACGAGCAGTACTTC; CDR3: CASSYGGASYEQYF
V: TRBV19; size: .; J: TRBJ2-3; D: TRBD2; DNA: TGTGCCAGATCGACTAGCGGGATGGGTACAGATACGCAGTATTTT; CDR3: CARSTSGMGTDTQYF
V: TRBV9; size: once; J: TRBJ1-2; D: .; DNA: TGTGCCAGCAGCGTAGAGTCGGGGACGTGGACCGGCTACACCTTC; CDR3: CASSVESGTWTGYTF
V: TRBV28; size: .; J: TRBJ2-7; D: .; DNA: TGTGCCAGCAGTTTAAGCCTTGGGGGGGGCGACGAGCAGTACTTC; CDR3: CASSLSLGGGDEQYF
V: TRBV2; size: .; J: TRBJ2-1; D: TRBD2; DNA: TGTGCCAGCAGGGCCGGGACTAGCGGGAGTGGGAATGAGCAGTTCTTC; CDR3: CASRAGTSGSGNEQFF
V: TRBV5-8; size: .; J: TRBJ1-1; D: .; DNA: TGTGCCAGCAGCTTGGTGGGGCTTCGCGTGAACACTGAAGCTTTCTTT; CDR3: CASSLVGLRVNTEAFF
V: TRBV23-1; size: .; J: TRBJ1-1; D: .; DNA: TGCGCCAGCAGTCAGCGATTAGTGACTCGATATTACACTGAAGCTTTCTTT; CDR3: CASSQRLVTRYYTEAFF
V: TRBV5-1; size: .; J: TRBJ2-3; D: TRBD1; DNA: TGCGCCAGCAGTTCAGACAGGGCGTCAGATACGCAGTATTTT; CDR3: CASSSDRASDTQYF
V: TRBV5-4; size: once; J: TRBJ2-7; D: TRBD2; DNA: TGTGCCAGCAGCCCGATGACTAGCGGGCGACAGGGCGAGCAGTACTTC; CDR3: CASSPMTSGRQGEQYF
V: TRBV27; size: .; J: TRBJ2-7; D: TRBD2; DNA: TGTGCCAGCAGTTCCCTCGGACTAGCGGCCTACGAGCAGTACTTC; CDR3: CASSSLGLAAYEQYF
V: TRBV5-7; size: once; J: TRBJ2-5; D: .; DNA: TGTGCCAGCAGCTTGGCCAATTTACCGTACCAAGAGACCCAGTACTTC; CDR3: CASSLANLPYQETQYF
V: TRBV6-1; size: .; J: TRBJ2-7; D: TRBD1; DNA: TGTGCCAGCAGTAGCGGGACAGGGTTGGACGAGCAGTACTTC; CDR3: CASSSGTGLDEQYF
V: TRBV28; size: .; J: TRBJ1-4; D: TRBD1; DNA: TGTGCCAGCAGTTTTATTTCAGGGGGCGGAAAACTGTTTTTT; CDR3: CASSFISGGGKLFF
V: TRBV4-3; size: .; J: TRBJ1-2; D: .; DNA: TGCGCCAGCAGCCACCCGGACTCCTATGGCTACACCTTC; CDR3: CASSHPDSYGYTF
V: TRBV10-3; size: .; J: TRBJ2-1; D: TRBD2; DNA: TGTGCCATCAATAGACTAGCGGGAGAGGGTGAGCAGTTCTTC; CDR3: CAINRLAGEGEQFF
V: TRBV19; size: .; J: TRBJ2-3; D: .; DNA: TGTGCCAGTAGTCCGGACCACCCCTATACGCAGTATTTT; CDR3: CASSPDHPYTQYF
V: TRBV5-1; size: .; J: TRBJ2-2; D: TRBD2; DNA: TGCGCCAGCAGTTATTCACCAGGGACGGGGGGCACCGGGGAGCTGTTTTTT; CDR3: CASSYSPGTGGTGELFF
V: TRBV6-6; size: .; J: TRBJ2-5; D: TRBD2; DNA: TGTGCCAGCACCCCTAGCGGGCCCGAGACCCAGTACTTC; CDR3: CASTPSGPETQYF
V: TRBV7-2; size: .; J: TRBJ2-1; D: TRBD1; DNA: TGTGCCAGCAGCTTAACCAGGGGGCTTGCATACAATGAGCAGTTCTTC; CDR3: CASSLTRGLAYNEQFF
V: TRBV5-5; size: once; J: TRBJ2-3; D: TRBD1; DNA: TGTGCCAGCAGCTTGGGCGGACAGGGGCCAGCGGATACGCAGTATTTT; CDR3: CASSLGGQGPADTQYF
V: TRBV9; size: .; J: TRBJ2-7; D: TRBD1; DNA: TGTGCCAGCAGCGTAGAGGGCGGGACAGGGTCCTACGAGCAGTACTTC; CDR3: CASSVEGGTGSYEQYF
V: TRBV29-1; size: .; J: TRBJ2-4; D: .; DNA: TGCAGCGTTACGACAGTTACCCCTAATCTAGCCAAAAACATTCAGTACTTC; CDR3: CSVTTVTPNLAKNIQYF
V: TRBV19; size: .; J: TRBJ2-3; D: .; DNA: TGTGCCAGTAGTATAACGGGTCACGGGCGCACAGATACGCAGTATTTT; CDR3: CASSITGHGRTDTQYF
V: TRBV11-3; size: .; J: TRBJ2-7; D: .; DNA: TGTGCCAGCAGCCTAGGGGGGGATATCTACGAGCAGTACTTC; CDR3: CASSLGGDIYEQYF
V: TRBV7-9; size: .; J: TRBJ1-2; D: .; DNA: TGTGCCAGCAGCACACGGGATCTTAACTATGGCTACACCTTC; CDR3: CASSTRDLNYGYTF
V: TRBV7-2; size: .; J: TRBJ2-3; D: TRBD2; DNA: TGTGCCAGCAGCTTAGATGGGACTAGCGGGAGTGGTACAGATACGCAGTATTTT; CDR3: CASSLDGTSGSGTDTQYF
V: TRBV4-2; size: .; J: TRBJ2-7; D: TRBD1; DNA: TGTGCCAGCAGCCAATTTCCCCCGGGACAGTTCTACGAGCAGTACTTC; CDR3: CASSQFPPGQFYEQYF
V: TRBV6-4; size: .; J: TRBJ2-5; D: .; DNA: TGTGCCAGCAGCCTGCAAGAGACCCAGTACTTC; CDR3: CASSLQETQYF
V: TRBV19; size: .; J: TRBJ2-7; D: .; DNA: TGTGCCAGTAGTGACGTAGCGGATTACGAGCAGTACTTC; CDR3: CASSDVADYEQYF
V: TRBV28; size: .; J: TRBJ2-7; D: TRBD1; DNA: TGTGCCAGCAGTTTATACGGGGACAGGGATAACGAGCAGTACTTC; CDR3: CASSLYGDRDNEQYF
V: TRBV30; size: .; J: TRBJ1-1; D: .; DNA: TGTGCCTGGAGTGGGGTCGGCAACACTGAAGCTTTCTTT; CDR3: CAWSGVGNTEAFF
V: TRBV28; size: .; J: TRBJ2-7; D: TRBD2; DNA: TGTGCCAGCAGTTCGCCCACGGGGACTAGCGGACGCTTCACCTACGAGCAGTACTTC; CDR3: CASSSPTGTSGRFTYEQYF
V: TRBV2; size: .; J: TRBJ2-3; D: TRBD1; DNA: TGTGCCAGCAAGAAAGACAGGGGTGGAACAGATACGCAGTATTTT; CDR3: CASKKDRGGTDTQYF
V: TRBV7-2; size: .; J: TRBJ2-7; D: TRBD2; DNA: TGTGCCAGCAGCCCCGGGACTACCCCTTACGAGCAGTACTTC; CDR3: CASSPGTTPYEQYF
V: TRBV5-4; size: .; J: TRBJ2-5; D: .; DNA: TGTGCCAGCAGCTTGCCAGGGGGCGGGGGAGAGACCCAGTACTTC; CDR3: CASSLPGGGGETQYF
V: TRBV6-1; size: .; J: TRBJ1-6; D: .; DNA: TGTGCCAGCATTGGGCCAGGGGATTCACCCCTCCACTTT; CDR3: CASIGPGDSPLHF